This T cell receptor beta chain was captured by sequencing in a study of blood T cell repertoires in COVID-19. Repertoires were generated with immunoSEQ multiplex PCR, while TCRdb's copy carries only in-frame clones and drops some. The sample has some 300,000 clones; roughly 89% are singletons. The table lists this clone with a few counts. Germline values: CDR1 ENHRY, CDR2 SYGVKD. The V end lost 4 bases, the J end lost 3 bases, and 9 bases lay between the germline ends. The CDR3 length is 13 residues. The sequence was collected from a woman in her forties or fifties who had been exposed to COVID-19. Sequenced: PBMCs or T cells enriched from blood (not recorded which). The V and J genes are TRBV10-3 and TRBJ1-2, with unresolved D. CDR3 region: CAISGHPDYGYTF. The CDR3 DNA reads as TGTGCCATCAGTGGGCACCCCGACTATGGCTACACCTTC.